The 16 T cell receptor beta chains given below trace back to one sample, sequenced in a study of T cell repertoires in cytomegalovirus infection. TCRdb used MiXCR to reprocess the reads, holding one entry per CDR3 protein. The sample records roughly 860,000 distinct CDR3 sequences, 30% to 35% being singletons. Their cognate antigens are unknown. Sequenced material: cultured CD8+ T cells from PBMCs, taken from culture after CMV antigen stimulation. These receptors were collected from a human donor in good health (CMV status not recorded). Some clones in this sample may be carry-over from other donors' samples.

The count of this clonotype is one. The junction and the germline gene differ at one end; a read error may be behind it. The chain recombines TRBV9 with TRBJ2-1; D might be TRBD1 (6 bases). The V gene's germline CDR1 is SGDLS and CDR2 YYNGEE. This CDR3 has 14 residues. In DNA, the CDR3 is TGTGCCAGCAGCCTCCGACAGGTGGACAATGAGCGGTTCTTC. As protein: CASSLRQVDNERFF.

This clonotype was seen many times. This chain connects TRBV7-8 to TRBJ2-2; 9 bases agree with TRBD1. The CDR3 runs to 17 residues. Unmatched junction bases numbered 12, after V lost 6 bases and J lost 4 bases. Germline CDR1 SGHVS, CDR2 FQNEAQ. Here the CDR3 reads CASRLRSGTGFTGELFF. The DNA of the CDR3 is TGTGCCAGCAGACTCCGTTCCGGGACAGGGTTCACCGGGGAGCTGTTTTTT.

This clonotype was seen a few times. V and J are TRBV4-1 and TRBJ2-1, with 11 bases lining up with TRBD1. This CDR3 spans 16 amino acids. V shed 0 bases and J 8 bases; nucleotides not matched to a gene: 6. Germline V gene data show CDR1 as MGHRA and CDR2 as YSYEKL. CDR3 amino acids: CASSQDGTGGIYEQFF. In nucleotides, the CDR3 is TGCGCCAGCAGCCAAGATGGGACAGGGGGGATCTATGAGCAGTTCTTC.

At least ten counts were recorded for this clonotype. The genes are TRBV7-8 and TRBJ1-5, with TRBD1 matching over 9 bases. From germline, CDR1 is SGHVS and CDR2 FQNEAQ. The CDR3 runs 15 residues. Trimming took 5 bases from V and 6 from J; bases not matched to a gene: 8. In nucleotides, the CDR3 is TGTGCCAGCAGCGGTGCGGGACAGGGTTTTCAGCCCCAGCATTTT. It codes for CASSGAGQGFQPQHF.

This clonotype was detected many times. The chain couples TRBV7-8 to TRBJ1-1, with D tentatively TRBD1 (6 bases). From germline, CDR1 is SGHVS and CDR2 FQNEAQ. The V end lost 4 bases, the J end lost 0 bases, and 12 bases lay between the germline ends. The CDR3 sequence is 15 residues long. CDR3 protein: CASSSGGAVNTEAFF. CDR3 nucleotide sequence: TGTGCCAGCAGCTCTGGGGGGGCAGTGAACACTGAAGCTTTCTTT.

The chain combines TRBV10-3 with TRBJ2-7; D is ambiguous. Germline CDR1 and CDR2: ENHRY and SYGVKD. Trimming removed 3 bases at V and 2 bases at J, with 11 bases between. This CDR3 has 14 residues. In nucleotides, the CDR3 is TGTGCCATCAGTGACCCCGACGAAGCCTACGAGCAGTACTTC. It encodes CAISDPDEAYEQYF.

J is TRBJ1-2 and V is TRBV19; D gene uncertain. V was clipped by 0 bases and J by 5 bases, with 16 bases between them. The CDR3 consists of 16 residues. Looked up from germline, CDR1 is LNHDA and CDR2 is SQIVND (reference sequence). DNA for the CDR3: TGTGCCAGTAGTATAGACCGACCAGTCGGGGTATATGGCTACACCTTC. It codes for CASSIDRPVGVYGYTF.

Only a few counts were recorded for this clonotype. The rearrangement uses TRBV5-1 and TRBJ2-5; D remains unclear. Between the trimmed V and J ends, which lost 4 bases and 5 bases, there was a span of 9 bases. This CDR3 region has 12 residues. CDR1 is SGHRS and CDR2 is YFSETQ in the germline V gene. This CDR3 reads CASSGPPETQYF. The CDR3 region has the DNA TGCGCCAGCAGCGGGCCGCCGGAGACCCAGTACTTC.

As to this clonotype: An end of the junction differs from the germline gene, which may be a read error. The genes are TRBV12-3 or TRBV12-4 and TRBJ2-1; 10 bases agree with TRBD2. The CDR3 runs to 18 residues. The CDR3 here is CTSSFELAGTSSYNEQFF. The CDR3 DNA is TGTACCAGCAGTTTCGAACTAGCGGGAACGAGCTCCTACAATGAGCAGTTCTTC.

The sample holds many counts of this clonotype. The genes are TRBV7-2 and TRBJ2-3, with 12 bases lining up with TRBD2. From germline, CDR1 is SGHTA and CDR2 FQGNSA. The CDR3 has 15 amino acids. With V trimmed by 5 bases and J by 5 bases, 5 bases remained unmatched. The CDR3 DNA reads TGTGCCAGCAGCAGGACTAGCGGGGTAGGAGATACGCAGTATTTT. Amino acids: CASSRTSGVGDTQYF.

This clonotype was detected ten times or more. The chain uses TRBV2 and TRBJ2-2, with D hard to call. This CDR3 is built from 12 residues. Per germline, CDR1 SNHLY and CDR2 FYNNEI. The V gene lost 8 bases and the J gene lost 0 bases, with 4 bases spanning the gap. CDR3 in DNA: TGTGCCAGCGGGGCGAACACCGGGGAGCTGTTTTTT. This translates into CASGANTGELFF. Full variable domain (remainder filled in from reference TRBV2 and TRBJ2-2): EPEVTQTPSHQVTQMGQEVILRCVPISNHLYFYWYRQILGQKVEFLVSFYNNEISEKSEIFDDQFSVERPDGSNFTLKIRSTKLEDSAMYFCASGANTGELFFGEGSRLTVL.

The table lists this clonotype with many counts. The V call is TRBV7-2, the J call TRBJ1-1; the D gene is possibly TRBD1 (5 bases). The CDR3 has 13 amino acids. Looked up from germline, CDR1 is SGHTA and CDR2 is FQGNSA. Between the trimmed V and J ends, which lost 2 bases and 4 bases, there was a span of 8 bases. The CDR3 here is CASSLNRFTEAFF. The CDR3 DNA sequence: TGTGCCAGCAGCTTAAACAGGTTCACTGAAGCTTTCTTT.

This clonotype appeared a few times. The V and J genes are TRBV2 and TRBJ1-2, with 7 nucleotides matching TRBD1. The CDR3 sequence is 12 residues long. Trimming removed 10 bases from V and 4 bases from J; junction bases left unmatched: 6. CDR1 SNHLY and CDR2 FYNNEI come from the germline V gene. CDR3 residues: CAIKGGVYGYTF. The CDR3 DNA reads TGTGCCATCAAAGGGGGCGTCTATGGCTACACCTTC.

DNA for the CDR3: TGTGCCAGCAGCCCGACGGCGGGGGGGACAGATACGCAGTATTTT. Translation: CASSPTAGGTDTQYF. The rearrangement uses TRBV5-4 and TRBJ2-3, with 9 positions matching TRBD2. Unmatched junction bases numbered 6, after V lost 4 bases and J lost 3 bases. The CDR3 totals 15 residues. Germline loops: CDR1 SGHNT, CDR2 YYREEE (reference sequence).

V is TRBV27 and J is TRBJ1-2; D is perhaps TRBD1 (5 bases). The CDR3 covers 13 residues. Trimming took off 4 bases at V and 5 bases at J, with 11 bases between the two ends. Germline CDR1 and CDR2: MNHEY and SMNVEV (reference sequence). The CDR3 sequence: CASSSRAMYGYTF. The CDR3 region has the DNA TGTGCCAGCAGTTCCAGGGCGATGTATGGCTACACCTTC.

This clonotype was seen a handful of times. This chain links TRBV7-9 with TRBJ1-6; no reliable D call. Between the trimmed V and J ends, which lost 1 base and 7 bases, there was a span of 8 bases. This CDR3 region has 14 residues. CDR1 and CDR2 from the germline V gene are SEHNR and FQNEAQ (reference sequence). The CDR3 DNA reads TGTGCCAGCAGCTTAGACAGTTCCAATTCACCCCTCCACTTT. Its protein is CASSLDSSNSPLHF.